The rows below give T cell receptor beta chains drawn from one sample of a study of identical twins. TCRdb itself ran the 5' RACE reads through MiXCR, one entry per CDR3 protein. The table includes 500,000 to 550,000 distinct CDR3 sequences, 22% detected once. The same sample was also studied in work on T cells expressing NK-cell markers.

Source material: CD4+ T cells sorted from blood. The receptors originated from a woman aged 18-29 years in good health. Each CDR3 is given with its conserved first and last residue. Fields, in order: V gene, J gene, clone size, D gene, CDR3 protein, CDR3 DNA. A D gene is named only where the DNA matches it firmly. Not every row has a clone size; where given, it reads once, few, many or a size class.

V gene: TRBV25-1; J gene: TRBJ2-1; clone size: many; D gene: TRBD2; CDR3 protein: CASISGTSYNEQFF; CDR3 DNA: TGTGCCAGCATTAGCGGGACCTCCTACAATGAGCAGTTCTTC
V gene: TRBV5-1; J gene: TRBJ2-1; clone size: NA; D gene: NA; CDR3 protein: CASSLNWDEQFF; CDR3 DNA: TGCGCCAGCAGCTTGAATTGGGATGAGCAGTTCTTC
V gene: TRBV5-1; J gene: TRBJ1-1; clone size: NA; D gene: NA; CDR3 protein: CASIEGGTVNTEAFF; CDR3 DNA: TGCGCCAGCATCGAAGGGGGAACGGTGAACACTGAAGCTTTCTTT
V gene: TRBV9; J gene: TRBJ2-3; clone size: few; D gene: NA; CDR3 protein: CASSVEEGITQYF; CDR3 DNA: TGTGCCAGCAGCGTAGAGGAGGGTATTACGCAGTATTTT
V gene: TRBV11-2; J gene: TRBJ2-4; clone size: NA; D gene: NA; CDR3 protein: CASSLGRGGNIQYF; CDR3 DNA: TGTGCCAGCAGCTTAGGCAGGGGTGGAAACATTCAGTACTTC
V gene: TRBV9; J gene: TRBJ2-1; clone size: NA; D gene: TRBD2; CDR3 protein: CASSGLAIPYNEQFF; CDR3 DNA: TGTGCCAGCAGCGGACTAGCTATACCCTACAATGAGCAGTTCTTC
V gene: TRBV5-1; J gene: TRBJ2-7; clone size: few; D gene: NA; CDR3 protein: CASSSGTLPYEQYF; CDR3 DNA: TGCGCCAGCAGCTCTGGGACTCTCCCCTACGAGCAGTACTTC
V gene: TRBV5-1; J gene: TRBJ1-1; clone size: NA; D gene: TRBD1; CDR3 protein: CASSPGTAMNTEAFF; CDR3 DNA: TGCGCCAGCAGCCCCGGGACAGCAATGAACACTGAAGCTTTCTTT
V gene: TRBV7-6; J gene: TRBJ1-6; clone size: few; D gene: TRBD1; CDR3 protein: CASSLAYRGPLGSPLHF; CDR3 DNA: TGTGCCAGCAGCTTAGCCTACAGGGGGCCCTTAGGGTCACCCCTCCACTTT
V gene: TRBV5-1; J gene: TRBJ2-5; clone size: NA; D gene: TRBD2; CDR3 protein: CASSHGSAGGFQETQYF; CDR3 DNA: TGCGCCAGCAGCCATGGGTCGGCGGGAGGCTTCCAAGAGACCCAGTACTTC
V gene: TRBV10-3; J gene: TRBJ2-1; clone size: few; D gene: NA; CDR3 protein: CAISDLGLPYNEQFF; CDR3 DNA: TGTGCCATCAGTGACCTGGGACTCCCTTACAATGAGCAGTTCTTC
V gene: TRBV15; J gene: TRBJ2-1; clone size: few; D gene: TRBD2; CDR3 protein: CATRSGLEGEQFF; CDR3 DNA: TGTGCCACCAGGAGTGGACTAGAGGGTGAGCAGTTCTTC
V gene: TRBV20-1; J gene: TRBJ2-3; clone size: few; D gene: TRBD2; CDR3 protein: CSAKSLAGDGDTQYF; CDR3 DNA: TGCAGTGCTAAATCACTAGCGGGGGACGGCGATACGCAGTATTTT
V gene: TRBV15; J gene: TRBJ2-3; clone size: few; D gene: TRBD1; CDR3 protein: CAPGQGVTDTQYF; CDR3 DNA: TGTGCCCCGGGACAGGGGGTGACAGATACGCAGTATTTT
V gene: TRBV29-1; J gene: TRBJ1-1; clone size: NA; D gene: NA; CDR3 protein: CSVTRAGTEAFF; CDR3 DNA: TGCAGCGTTACCAGGGCAGGGACTGAAGCTTTCTTT
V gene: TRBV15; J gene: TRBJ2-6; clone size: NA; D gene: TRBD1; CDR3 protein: CATSRELVRQGATGANVLTF; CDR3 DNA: TGTGCCACCAGCAGAGAATTGGTGAGACAGGGGGCTACTGGGGCCAACGTCCTGACTTTC